The 29 T cell receptor beta chains below come from one sample, sequenced in a study of blood T cell repertoires in COVID-19. Assay used: immunoSEQ multiplex PCR; TCRdb lists only in-frame clones, some missing. The sample includes about 480,000 clones, 89% of them seen just once. Sequenced sample: peripheral blood. The receptors were sampled from a man younger than 30 with COVID-19, enrolled during active disease.

The rearrangement joins TRBV6-6 to TRBJ2-7, with 11 bases identical to TRBD2. The CDR3 contains 15 residues. Trimming removed 2 bases from V and 3 bases from J; junction bases left unmatched: 3. The germline V gene has CDR1 MNHNY and CDR2 SVGAGI (reference sequence). Here the CDR3 DNA reads TGTGCCAGCAGTTACGCCGGGACTAGCGGCTACGAGCAGTACTTC. This translates into CASSYAGTSGYEQYF.

This clone was seen once. V is TRBV19 and J is TRBJ2-7, with TRBD1 as a possible D gene (7 bases). The germline V gene has CDR1 LNHDA and CDR2 SQIVND (reference sequence). The CDR3 loop spans 15 amino acids. Trimming left V 2 bases short and J 1 base short, with 12 bases between. This chain's CDR3 is CASSIRAGGSYEQYF. DNA for the CDR3: TGTGCCAGTAGTATAAGGGCAGGGGGGTCCTACGAGCAGTACTTC.

The chain couples TRBV11-3 to TRBJ1-3; D might be TRBD1 (5 bases). The germline V gene has CDR1 SGHNT and CDR2 YENEEA. This CDR3 spans 15 amino acids. V was shortened by 5 bases and J by 5 bases, with 16 bases between the two germline ends. The CDR3 loop reads CASSTPTGGRNTIYF. CDR3 in DNA: TGTGCCAGCAGCACCCCGACCGGGGGAAGAAACACCATATATTTT. Full variable domain (outside the CDR3, taken from reference TRBV11-3 and TRBJ1-3): EAGVVQSPRYKIIEKKQPVAFWCNPISGHNTLYWYLQNLGQGPELLIRYENEEAVDDSQLPKDRFSAERLKGVDSTLKIQPAELGDSAVYLCASSTPTGGRNTIYFGEGSWLTVV.

The J gene is TRBJ2-3, the V gene TRBV5-6; 14 nucleotides line up with TRBD2. Trimming at V came to 3 bases and at J to 5 bases, leaving 8 bases not matched to a gene. In germline, CDR1 is SGHDT, CDR2 YYEEEE. The CDR3 sequence is 17 residues long. CDR3 amino acids: CASSSLGLAGVGDTQYF. The CDR3, as DNA: TGTGCCAGCAGCTCTCTGGGACTAGCGGGAGTGGGAGATACGCAGTATTTT.

The chain employs TRBV3-1 (or the pseudogene TRBV3-2) and TRBJ1-6, with 10 bases that match TRBD1. Losses at the gene ends were 1 base for V and 8 bases for J; bases not matched to a gene: 5. The germline gives CDR1 LGHDT, CDR2 YNNKEL (reference sequence). CDR3 length: 16 amino acids. CDR3 in DNA: TGTGCCAGCAGCCAAGGGCCCGGGACAGGGGATTCACCCCTCCACTTT. Protein sequence: CASSQGPGTGDSPLHF.

The chain joins TRBV27 to TRBJ1-5; D is possibly TRBD1 (6 bases). Germline CDR1 is MNHEY and CDR2 is SMNVEV (reference sequence). The CDR3 extends over 15 amino acids. V was shortened by 2 bases and J by 3 bases, with 11 bases between the two germline ends. Here the CDR3 reads CASSLGRGANQPQHF. The CDR3 DNA is TGTGCCAGCAGTTTAGGGCGGGGGGCCAATCAGCCCCAGCATTTT.

The chain has TRBV7-8 and TRBJ1-6; 11 bases match TRBD1. The J segment lost 9 bases and the V segment lost 3 bases, leaving 4 bases of the junction unmatched. This CDR3 region has 15 residues. Looked up from germline, CDR1 is SGHVS and CDR2 is FQNEAQ. The CDR3 here is CASSFRDRGSSPLHF. The CDR3 nucleotides are TGTGCCAGCAGCTTCCGGGACAGGGGGAGTTCACCCCTCCACTTT.

The V call is TRBV15, the J call TRBJ1-4; D not resolved. The V gene lost 2 bases and the J gene lost 8 bases, with 12 bases spanning the gap. The germline gives CDR1 LNHNV, CDR2 YYDKDF (reference sequence). The CDR3 length is 14 residues. CDR3 DNA sequence: TGTGCCACCAGCAGACTGCTCGGGGAAGAAAAACTGTTTTTT. Protein product: CATSRLLGEEKLFF.

The count of this clone is one. V and J are TRBV27 and TRBJ1-5; 8 nucleotides line up with TRBD1. This CDR3 has 17 amino acids. Germline CDR1 MNHEY, CDR2 SMNVEV (reference sequence). The V gene end was trimmed by 6 bases and the J gene end by 0 bases; junction bases not matched to a gene: 10. CDR3 coding DNA: TGTGCCAGCAGGAGACGGACAGGGACAACTAGCAATCAGCCCCAGCATTTT. This gives the protein CASRRRTGTTSNQPQHF.

The chain recombines TRBV18 with TRBJ1-3, with a possible D match to TRBD1 (5 bases). The length of the CDR3 is 11 residues. The V and J ends lost 4 bases and 7 bases respectively, with 5 bases between them. CDR1 KGHSH and CDR2 LQKENI come from the germline V gene. CDR3 nucleotide sequence: TGTGCCAGCTCACAGGGGAACACCATATATTTT. It is translated as CASSQGNTIYF.

V and J are TRBV4-2 and TRBJ2-1, with TRBD2 matching over 15 bases. Germline loops: CDR1 LGHNA, CDR2 YNFKEQ. Trimming at V came to 0 bases and at J to 7 bases, leaving 1 base not matched to a gene. The CDR3 loop spans 16 amino acids. CDR3 in DNA: TGTGCCAGCAGCCAAGATGGACTAGCGGGGGGGAATGAGCAGTTCTTC. Translation gives CASSQDGLAGGNEQFF.

This chain links TRBV30 with TRBJ2-7; weak D call: TRBD2 (6 bases). CDR3 length: 13 residues. V was pared by 2 bases and J by 7 bases, with 15 bases between. Per germline, CDR1 GTSNPN and CDR2 SVGIG (reference sequence). The chain's CDR3 is CAWSRSGVREQYF. In nucleotides, the CDR3 is TGTGCCTGGAGTCGTTCGGGAGTAAGGGAGCAGTACTTC.

The rearrangement links TRBV19 to TRBJ1-2; 7 bases map to TRBD1. Trimming took 3 bases from V and 1 from J; bases not matched to a gene: 5. The CDR3 sequence is 15 residues long. CDR1 and CDR2 (germline): LNHDA, SQIVND (reference sequence). The CDR3 nucleotides read TGTGCCAGTAGTATCAGGACAGGCAATAACTATGGCTACACCTTC. This gives the protein CASSIRTGNNYGYTF.

The chain carries TRBV11-2 and TRBJ2-1; D unresolved. Trimming left V 5 bases short and J 5 bases short, with 16 bases between. Germline V gene lookup returns CDR1 SGHAT and CDR2 FQNNGV. CDR3 size: 15 residues. CDR3 amino acids: CASSPRSTRNNEQFF. The DNA for the CDR3 is TGTGCCAGCAGCCCTCGGTCGACACGAAACAATGAGCAGTTCTTC.

The rearrangement links TRBV27 to TRBJ2-1; 7 bases are a match to TRBD1. The V gene end was trimmed by 4 bases and the J gene end by 6 bases; junction bases not matched to a gene: 9. This CDR3 region has 15 residues. The germline CDR1 and CDR2 sequences are MNHEY and SMNVEV (reference sequence). The CDR3 loop is CASSSRQGRFNEQFF. The CDR3 DNA reads TGTGCCAGCAGTTCCAGACAGGGTAGGTTCAATGAGCAGTTCTTC.

J is TRBJ2-5 and V is TRBV3-1 (or the pseudogene TRBV3-2), with a tentative D call TRBD2 (5 bases). Trimming pared 4 bases from V and 3 bases from J, leaving 12 bases between. Germline V gene lookup returns CDR1 LGHDT and CDR2 YNNKEL (reference sequence). The CDR3 has 14 amino acids. CDR3 DNA: TGTGCCAGCAGCCGCCGGACGGAGGAAGAGACCCAGTACTTC. It specifies CASSRRTEEETQYF.

The chain is built from TRBV7-2 and TRBJ1-1; D gene uncertain. CDR3 size: 13 residues. CDR1 SGHTA and CDR2 FQGNSA come from the germline V gene. V dropped 1 base and J dropped 7 bases, with 10 bases sitting between them. The CDR3 DNA reads as TGTGCCAGCAGCTTAGGTAGATCTAGTGAAGCTTTCTTT. Encoded protein: CASSLGRSSEAFF. Combining the CDR3 with reference TRBV7-2 and TRBJ1-1 gives the whole variable domain GAGVSQSPSNKVTEKGKDVELRCDPISGHTALYWYRQSLGQGLEFLIYFQGNSAPDKSGLPSDRFSAERTGGSVSTLTIQRTQQEDSAVYLCASSLGRSSEAFFGQGTRLTVV.

This CDR3 reads CASSQSGTGYSYEQYF. DNA of the CDR3: TGTGCCAGCAGCCAATCCGGGACAGGGTACTCCTACGAGCAGTACTTC. This chain joins TRBV3-1 (or the pseudogene TRBV3-2) and TRBJ2-7, with 9 nucleotides matching TRBD1. The CDR3 spans 16 residues. Germline V CDR1 and CDR2: LGHDT, YNNKEL (reference sequence). V shed 2 bases, J shed 0 bases, and the junction held 5 bases outside the gene matches.

This clone was seen just once. V is TRBV19 and J is TRBJ2-4; possibly TRBD2 for D (7 bases). CDR1 LNHDA and CDR2 SQIVND come from the germline V gene (reference sequence). The CDR3 loop spans 15 amino acids. Trimming shortened V by 3 bases and J by 6 bases, and 15 bases separated the two germline ends. The CDR3 reads CASSIGGPMRNIQYF. As DNA, the CDR3 is TGTGCCAGTAGTATCGGGGGGCCAATGAGAAACATTCAGTACTTC.

V and J are TRBV19 and TRBJ2-2; 7 positions match TRBD1. CDR1 and CDR2 from the germline V gene are LNHDA and SQIVND (reference sequence). J gave up 5 bases and V 5 bases, and 17 bases lay outside the gene matches. The CDR3 spans 18 residues. CDR3 DNA sequence: TGTGCCAGTAGTGCCCGGACAGGTGGCATAGGGGGTACCGGGGAGCTGTTTTTT. This gives the protein CASSARTGGIGGTGELFF.

The chain carries TRBV5-1 and TRBJ2-7; 9 bases agree with TRBD1. Germline CDR1 SGHRS, CDR2 YFSETQ. The CDR3 has 16 residues. The V gene end was trimmed by 0 bases and the J gene end by 4 bases; junction bases not matched to a gene: 8. The DNA for the CDR3 is TGCGCCAGCAGCTTGGGGGATCGGGACAGGGTATACGAGCAGTACTTC. Its protein is CASSLGDRDRVYEQYF.

The chain couples TRBV5-5 to TRBJ1-3; 7 bases are a match to TRBD1. V was clipped by 4 bases and J by 0 bases; unmatched bases: 4. CDR3 length equals 15 residues. From germline, CDR1 is SGHKS and CDR2 YYEKEE (reference sequence). The CDR3 DNA follows: TGTGCCAGCAGCCCCACAGGGGACTCTGGAAACACCATATATTTT. Protein product: CASSPTGDSGNTIYF.

The chain has TRBV5-4 and TRBJ2-1; possible D gene TRBD2, 5 bases. The V end lost 1 base, the J end lost 7 bases, and 18 bases lay between the germline ends. The germline V gene encodes CDR1 SGHNT and CDR2 YYREEE (reference sequence). There are 16 residues in the CDR3. The CDR3: CASSLRGLGVVNEQFF. The CDR3 DNA is TGTGCCAGCAGCTTGAGAGGGCTTGGGGTTGTTAATGAGCAGTTCTTC.

The CDR3 DNA is TGTGCCAGCAGTGCAAACAGGGGAAGTGTCAATGAGCAGTTCTTC. It codes for CASSANRGSVNEQFF. V gene TRBV25-1 combines with J gene TRBJ2-1; 7 nucleotides line up with TRBD1. CDR1 is MGHDK, CDR2 SYGVNS, per germline. The CDR3 loop spans 15 amino acids. The junction had 9 bases not matched to a gene; V was cut back by 4 bases and J by 6 bases.

The V call is TRBV19, the J call TRBJ1-3, with D hard to call. The CDR3 consists of 14 residues. Trimming stripped 10 bases from V and 0 bases from J, with 13 bases between. Germline V gene sequence: CDR1 LNHDA, CDR2 SQIVND (reference sequence). The CDR3 loop is CATWAGSSGNTIYF. The CDR3 DNA reads as TGTGCCACCTGGGCGGGGTCCTCTGGAAACACCATATATTTT.

This chain connects TRBV5-8 to TRBJ1-6; 7 bases match TRBD1. Germline assignment: CDR1 SGHTS and CDR2 YDEGEE. The CDR3 is 14 residues long. The V gene end was trimmed by 3 bases and the J gene end by 9 bases; junction bases not matched to a gene: 6. The DNA for the CDR3 is TGTGCCAGCAGCTCCCAGGGGGGCGCTTCACCCCTCCACTTT. Residues: CASSSQGGASPLHF.

The gene calls are TRBV19 and TRBJ1-5, with D unresolved. The CDR3 contains 14 residues. V gave up 5 bases and J gave up 6 bases, with 14 bases separating them. Germline CDR1 is LNHDA and CDR2 is SQIVND (reference sequence). The CDR3 sequence: CASSVVAGSQPQHF. The CDR3 DNA sequence: TGTGCCAGTAGTGTGGTCGCGGGAAGTCAGCCCCAGCATTTT.

This chain uses TRBV10-3 with TRBJ2-3; TRBD1 matches at 7 bases. This CDR3 contains 16 residues. Trimming at V came to 0 bases and at J to 0 bases, leaving 3 bases not matched to a gene. Germline V gives CDR1 ENHRY, CDR2 SYGVKD. This CDR3 reads CAISESAGGSTDTQYF. The CDR3 DNA is TGTGCCATCAGTGAGTCGGCAGGGGGAAGCACAGATACGCAGTATTTT.

This clone was seen only once. The chain uses TRBV11-2 and TRBJ2-5; no definite D call. There are 13 residues in the CDR3. Germline CDR1 SGHAT, CDR2 FQNNGV. Trimming cost V 3 bases and J 0 bases, with 5 bases left between them. The DNA for the CDR3 is TGTGCCAGCAGCTTCGGTAACCAAGAGACCCAGTACTTC. Its protein is CASSFGNQETQYF.